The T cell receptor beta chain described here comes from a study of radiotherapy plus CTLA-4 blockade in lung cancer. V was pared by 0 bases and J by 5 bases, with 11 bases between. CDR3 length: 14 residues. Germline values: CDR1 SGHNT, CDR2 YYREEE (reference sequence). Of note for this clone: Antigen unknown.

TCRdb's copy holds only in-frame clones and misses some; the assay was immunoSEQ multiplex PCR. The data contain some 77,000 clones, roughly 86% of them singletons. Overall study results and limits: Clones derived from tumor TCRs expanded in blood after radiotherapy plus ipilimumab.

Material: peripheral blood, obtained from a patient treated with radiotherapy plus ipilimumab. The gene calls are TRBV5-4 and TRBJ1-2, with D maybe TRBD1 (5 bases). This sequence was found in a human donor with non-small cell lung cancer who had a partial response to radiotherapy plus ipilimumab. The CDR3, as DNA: TGTGCCAGCAGCTTGGGGGGGGAAGGTTATGGCTACACCTTC. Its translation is CASSLGGEGYGYTF.